One sample yielded the 2 T cell receptor beta chains listed below, sequenced in a study of blood T cell repertoires in COVID-19. Profiling relied on immunoSEQ multiplex PCR, and the TCRdb table lists in-frame clones only, not all of them. The sample holds about 480,000 clones; nearly 90% are singletons and the top ten take around 0.95%. The sample consisted of peripheral blood. The receptors here all came from a man aged 18 to 30 with COVID-19, enrolled during active disease.

This chain uses TRBV5-4 with TRBJ2-1, with TRBD1 as a possible D gene (6 bases). Germline CDR1 SGHNT, CDR2 YYREEE (reference sequence). Trimming cost V 6 bases and J 0 bases, with 16 bases left between them. CDR3 size: 16 residues. CDR3 in DNA: TGTGCCAGCACCCCAGACAGGCCGAGCTCCTACAATGAGCAGTTCTTC. Its protein product is CASTPDRPSSYNEQFF.

This clone appeared a few times. As DNA, the CDR3 is TGTGCCAGCAGCTTAGGGACTAGCGTAGAGACCCAGTACTTC. Translation gives CASSLGTSVETQYF. The chain recombines TRBV7-2 with TRBJ2-5; 9 nucleotides line up with TRBD2. With 1 base clipped from V and 4 bases from J, the junction kept 1 base outside the gene matches. The CDR3 is made up of 14 amino acids. Looked up from germline, CDR1 is SGHTA and CDR2 is FQGNSA.